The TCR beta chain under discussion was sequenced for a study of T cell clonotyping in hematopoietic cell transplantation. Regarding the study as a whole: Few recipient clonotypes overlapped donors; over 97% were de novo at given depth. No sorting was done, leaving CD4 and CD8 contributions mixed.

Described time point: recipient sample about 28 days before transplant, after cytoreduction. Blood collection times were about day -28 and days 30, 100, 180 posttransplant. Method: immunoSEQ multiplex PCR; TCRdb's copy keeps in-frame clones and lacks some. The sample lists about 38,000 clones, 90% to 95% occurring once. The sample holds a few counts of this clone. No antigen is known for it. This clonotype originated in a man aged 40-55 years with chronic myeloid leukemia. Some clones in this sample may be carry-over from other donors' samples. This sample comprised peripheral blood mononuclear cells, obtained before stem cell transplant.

This CDR3 reads CSVAGAREETQYF. CDR3 bases: TGCAGCGTTGCCGGGGCTCGAGAAGAGACCCAGTACTTC. This chain connects TRBV29-1 to TRBJ2-5; D assignment may be TRBD1 or TRBD2 (5 bases each). V lost 4 bases to trimming and J lost 3 bases, with 12 bases between them. Germline CDR1 and CDR2: SQVTM and ANQGSEA. CDR3 size: 13 residues.